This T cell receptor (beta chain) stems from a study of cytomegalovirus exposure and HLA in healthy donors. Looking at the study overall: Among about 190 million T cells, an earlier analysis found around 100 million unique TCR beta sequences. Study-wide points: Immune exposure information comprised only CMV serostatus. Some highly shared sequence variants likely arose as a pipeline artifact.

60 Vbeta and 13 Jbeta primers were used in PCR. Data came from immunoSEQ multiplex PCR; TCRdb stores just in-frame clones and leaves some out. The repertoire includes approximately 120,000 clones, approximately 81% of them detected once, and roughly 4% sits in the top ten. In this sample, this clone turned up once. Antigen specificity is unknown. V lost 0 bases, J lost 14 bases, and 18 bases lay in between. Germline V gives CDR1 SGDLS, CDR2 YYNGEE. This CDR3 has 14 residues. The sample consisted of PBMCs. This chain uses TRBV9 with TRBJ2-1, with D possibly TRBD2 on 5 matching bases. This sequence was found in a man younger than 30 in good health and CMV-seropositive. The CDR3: CASSVGGGLRGEFF. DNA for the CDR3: TGTGCCAGCAGCGTAGGAGGTGGTCTCCGGGGAGAGTTCTTC.